This TCR beta chain was recorded in a study of cytomegalovirus exposure and HLA in healthy donors. Amplification used 60 Vbeta primers and 13 Jbeta primers. Sequenced by immunoSEQ multiplex PCR; TCRdb stores in-frame clones only, minus some. The top ten hold about 1.3% of the sample, which has some 180,000 clones, about 85% seen once. CDR1 and CDR2 (germline): SEHNR, FQNEAQ (reference sequence). The V gene lost 2 bases and the J gene lost 1 base, with 14 bases spanning the gap. The CDR3 spans 16 residues. The chain carries TRBV7-9 and TRBJ2-5; a weak D match, TRBD1 (6 bases). The sequencing input was PBMCs. This TCR derives from a girl between 5 and 17 years old in good health and CMV-seropositive. CDR3: CASSLLRAGVQETQYF. The CDR3 bases are TGTGCCAGCAGCTTATTGCGGGCAGGGGTCCAAGAGACCCAGTACTTC.